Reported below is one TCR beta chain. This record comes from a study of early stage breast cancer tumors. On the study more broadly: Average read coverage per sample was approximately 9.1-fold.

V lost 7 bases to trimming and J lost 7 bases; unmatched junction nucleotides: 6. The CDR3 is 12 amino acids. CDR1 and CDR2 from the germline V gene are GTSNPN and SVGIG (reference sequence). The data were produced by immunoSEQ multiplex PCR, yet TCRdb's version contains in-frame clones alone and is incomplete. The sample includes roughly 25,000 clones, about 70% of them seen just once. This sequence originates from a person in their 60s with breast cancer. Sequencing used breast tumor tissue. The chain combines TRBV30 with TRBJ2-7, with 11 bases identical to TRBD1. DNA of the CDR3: TGTGCCTTCGGACAGGGGGCTGGGGAGCAGTACTTC. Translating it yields CAFGQGAGEQYF.